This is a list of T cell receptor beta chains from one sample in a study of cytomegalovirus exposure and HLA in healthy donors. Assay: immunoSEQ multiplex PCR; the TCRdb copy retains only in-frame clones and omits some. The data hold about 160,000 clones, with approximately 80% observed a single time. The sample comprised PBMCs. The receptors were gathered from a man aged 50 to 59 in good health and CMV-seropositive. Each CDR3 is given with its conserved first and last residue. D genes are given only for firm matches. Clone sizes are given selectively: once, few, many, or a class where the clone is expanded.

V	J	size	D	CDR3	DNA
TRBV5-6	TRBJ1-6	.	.	CASSPQGGYEVVTPLHF	TGTGCCAGCAGCCCCCAAGGAGGGTATGAGGTTGTGACACCCCTCCACTTT
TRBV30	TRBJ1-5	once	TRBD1	CAWSIGQGYQPQHF	TGTGCCTGGAGTATCGGACAGGGATATCAGCCCCAGCATTTT
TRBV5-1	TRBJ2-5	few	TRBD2	CASSLTGGTNGETQYF	TGCGCCAGCAGCTTGACGGGTGGGACTAACGGAGAGACCCAGTACTTC
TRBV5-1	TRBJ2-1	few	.	CASSWDFFNEQFF	TGCGCCAGCAGCTGGGACTTCTTCAATGAGCAGTTCTTC
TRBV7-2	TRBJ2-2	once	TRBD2	CASSPGLAAGELFF	TGTGCCAGCAGCCCGGGACTAGCGGCGGGGGAGCTGTTTTTT
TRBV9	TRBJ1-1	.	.	CASSWYWGGAFF	TGTGCCAGCAGCTGGTATTGGGGGGGAGCTTTCTTT
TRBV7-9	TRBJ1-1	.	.	CASKWDSPTEAFF	TGTGCCAGCAAATGGGACTCCCCCACTGAAGCTTTCTTT
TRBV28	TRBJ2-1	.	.	CASSNLRVWDEQFF	TGTGCCAGCAGTAACCTTCGGGTTTGGGATGAGCAGTTCTTC
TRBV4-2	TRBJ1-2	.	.	CASSKRRREEDGYTF	TGTGCCAGCAGCAAACGGCGGCGGGAGGAGGATGGCTACACCTTC
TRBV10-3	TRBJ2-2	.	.	CAISGRDLNTGELFF	TGTGCCATCAGTGGTCGGGACTTGAACACCGGGGAGCTGTTTTTT
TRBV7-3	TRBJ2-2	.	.	CASSLMAGSGTGELFF	TGTGCCAGCAGCTTAATGGCGGGCTCGGGCACCGGGGAGCTGTTTTTT
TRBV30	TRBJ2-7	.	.	CAWSPNSEQYF	TGTGCCTGGAGCCCGAATAGCGAGCAGTACTTC
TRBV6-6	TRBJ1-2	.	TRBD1	CATRTGIGASYGYTF	TGTGCCACGCGGACAGGGATCGGGGCCTCCTATGGCTACACCTTC
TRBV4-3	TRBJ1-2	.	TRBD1	CASSQNFDRENGYTF	TGCGCCAGCAGCCAGAACTTCGACAGGGAGAATGGCTACACCTTC
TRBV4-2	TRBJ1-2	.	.	CASSLPGTPYGYTF	TGTGCCAGCAGCTTACCAGGGACACCCTATGGCTACACCTTC
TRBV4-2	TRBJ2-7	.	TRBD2	CASSHRTSTSGTTYEQYF	TGTGCCAGCAGCCACCGCACTTCGACTAGCGGGACTACATACGAGCAGTACTTC
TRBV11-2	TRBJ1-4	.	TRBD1	CASSFGTGGVGNPEKLFF	TGTGCCAGCAGCTTTGGGACAGGGGGCGTCGGGAATCCTGAAAAACTGTTTTTT
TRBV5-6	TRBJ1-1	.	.	CASSPLGLSDPEAFF	TGTGCCAGCAGCCCTCTTGGGCTTTCGGATCCGGAAGCTTTCTTT
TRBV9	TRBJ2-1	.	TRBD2	CASSVEPGLASDEQFF	TGTGCCAGCAGCGTAGAACCGGGACTAGCAAGCGATGAGCAGTTCTTC
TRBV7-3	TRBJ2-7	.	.	CSSSAQGPVRSYEQYF	TGTTCCAGCAGCGCACAGGGACCAGTGAGGTCCTACGAGCAGTACTTC
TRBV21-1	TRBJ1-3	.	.	CASSMCDSFSGNTIYF	TGTGCCAGCAGCATGTGTGATAGCTTCTCTGGAAACACCATATATTTT
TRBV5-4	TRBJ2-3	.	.	CASSLARGILSTDTQYF	TGTGCCAGCAGCTTGGCTCGGGGGATCCTTAGCACAGATACGCAGTATTTT
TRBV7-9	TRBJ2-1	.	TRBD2	CASSPRLAGGGYNEQFF	TGTGCCAGCAGCCCCCGACTAGCGGGAGGCGGATACAATGAGCAGTTCTTC
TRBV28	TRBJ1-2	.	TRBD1	CASSPYDRGHGYTF	TGTGCCAGCAGTCCCTACGACAGGGGGCATGGCTACACCTTC
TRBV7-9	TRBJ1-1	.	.	CASSLTTSGAFF	TGTGCCAGCAGCTTAACGACGTCGGGAGCTTTCTTT
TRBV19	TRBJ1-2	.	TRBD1	CASSIQGATYGYTF	TGTGCCAGTAGTATTCAGGGGGCGACCTATGGCTACACCTTC
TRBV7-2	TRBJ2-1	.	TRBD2	CASSLRLAGGPKYEQFF	TGTGCCAGCAGCCTGAGACTAGCGGGGGGGCCTAAGTATGAGCAGTTCTTC
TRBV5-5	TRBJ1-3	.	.	CASSQVRVRAGNTIYF	TGCGCCAGCAGCCAAGTGAGGGTTAGGGCTGGAAACACCATATATTTT
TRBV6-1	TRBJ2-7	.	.	CASSAGWSSYEQYF	TGTGCCAGCAGTGCTGGGTGGAGCTCCTACGAGCAGTACTTC
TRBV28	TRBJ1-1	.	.	CASSLAAQGRTEAFF	TGTGCCAGCAGTTTAGCGGCACAGGGTCGGACTGAAGCTTTCTTT
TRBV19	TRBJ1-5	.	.	CASSASRGSNQPQHF	TGTGCCAGTAGTGCGTCTAGGGGGTCCAATCAGCCCCAGCATTTT
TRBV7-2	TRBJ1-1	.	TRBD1	CASSPDLTGLNTEAFF	TGTGCCAGCAGCCCGGATCTGACAGGGCTGAACACTGAAGCTTTCTTT
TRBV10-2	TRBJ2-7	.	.	CASRDTKSSYEQYF	TGCGCCAGCAGGGACACGAAGAGCTCCTACGAGCAGTACTTC
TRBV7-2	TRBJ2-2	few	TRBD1	CASSRRTGISGELFF	TGTGCCAGCAGCCGACGGACAGGGATCTCCGGGGAGCTGTTTTTT
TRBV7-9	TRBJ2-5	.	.	CASSRSQGIQETQYF	TGTGCCAGCAGCCGAAGCCAGGGGATCCAAGAGACCCAGTACTTC
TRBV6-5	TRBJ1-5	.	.	CASSPDRLRKPQHF	TGTGCCAGCAGCCCCGACAGGTTGAGAAAGCCCCAGCATTTT
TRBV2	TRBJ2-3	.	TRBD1	CASSNGQGVTDTQYF	TGTGCCAGCAGCAATGGACAGGGGGTGACAGATACGCAGTATTTT
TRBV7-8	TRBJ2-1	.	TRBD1	CASSLQGSSYNEQFF	TGTGCCAGCAGCCTACAGGGGAGCTCCTACAATGAGCAGTTCTTC